This record looks at one T cell receptor (beta chain) sequence and its context. What antigen it recognizes has not been identified. The sample holds no much larger clone one base away, and base qualities are not on file. From a lookup of the germline V gene, CDR1 and CDR2 are SGDLS and YYNGEE. From cysteine to phenylalanine, the CDR3 is 15 amino acids long. The CDR3 DNA has 45 bases and is translated from base 1. Trimmed from V: 3 bases; trimmed from J: 5 bases; junction bases lacking a gene match: 11. Libraries were constructed by the immunoSEQ multiplex PCR assay. For the multiplex PCR, a mixture combining 60 forward primers for TCR Vbeta segments and 13 reverse primers for TCR Jbeta segments was used. Amplification of the CDR3 region of rearranged TCR beta genes was performed with a multiplex PCR assay on genomic DNA. On the Illumina HiSeq System, the amplified TCR beta libraries were sequenced as 87-base-pair reads. The authors processed their data as follows. A later analysis tallied roughly 78 million unique TCR beta chains across the 610 or so repertoires, and some 10 million of those chains were shared by two or more donors. Raw reads were error-corrected and collapsed into unique sequences with a nearest-neighbor algorithm that merged closely related sequences to remove PCR and sequencing errors. V, D and J gene segments were assigned by aligning CDR3 sequences to IMGT reference sequences. For a sequence to be retained, a match of at least six nucleotides was required to both a V gene segment and a J gene segment. Rearrangements were called productive when the CDR3 lacked stop codons and stayed in frame with V and J; all others were non-productive. Following IMGT convention, CDR3 was defined as the stretch from the second conserved V-encoded cysteine up to the conserved J-encoded phenylalanine. The earlier analysis of 587 of the donors excluded sequences that lacked an unambiguous match to a single V gene segment. An earlier analysis of approximately 590 of the donors classified V segments as functional when productive rearrangements were above 56.7% and as segregating when the standard deviation between donors was above 5%. To diagnose cytomegalovirus status from the catalog of TCR beta chain sequences, a statistical classification framework was built. In a later analysis, TCR nucleotide sequences were compared against IMGT/GENE-DB human TR gene sequences so that V and J genes could be assigned. The TCRdist pipeline was used in a later analysis to assign CDR3 sequences and most-parsimonious VDJ recombination scenarios. In a later analysis, every TCR beta chain was defined by the combination of its CDR3 amino acid sequence and its V-gene family, and reads without a unique V-gene family were dropped. To address suspected cross-contamination and a sequencing artifact, a later analysis removed approximately 590 highly shared, low-generation-probability nucleotide sequences. For each public chain, a later analysis derived a clonal expansion index from normalized ranks of inferred template counts within each repertoire. A later analysis computed generation probabilities with a VDJ recombination model fitted to out-of-frame rearrangements, and checked the results against IGoR. A later analysis scored TCR-TCR, TCR-HLA and TCR-CMV co-occurrence with hypergeometric tests, applying a repertoire-size bias correction to TCR pairs. To estimate false discovery rates, a later analysis permuted the HLA or CMV assignments 20 times. In a later analysis, co-occurring TCRs were grouped using DBSCAN, and TCRdist sequence similarity was added for clustering within HLA-allele-positive subsets. Co-occurrence clustering excluded repertoires with fewer than 30,000 or more than 120,000 public chains, plus five with anomalous nucleotide sharing. The table was pulled from immuneACCESS by TCRdb, which kept in-frame rearrangements only. Such tables lose some clones; where checked, under half of the loss comes from unresolved V genes, and the rest has no known cause. For V, J and clone size, that table is used; D and trimming come from the DNA. This sample has approximately 210,000 clones in its table, and approximately 80% of those were observed once. The ten biggest clones cover approximately 1% of the sample.

This sample is drawn from a study of cytomegalovirus exposure and HLA in healthy donors listed by TCRdb under 2017. For the study in its entirety: An earlier analysis of more than 550 of the donors reported about 300 Gb of sequence data and 100 million to 120 million unique TCR beta sequences obtained from some 170 million T cells. Donor age, sex, ethnicity and CMV serostatus were compiled together with the repertoire data. Typing coverage varied by locus: about 629-640 donors for A, B, C, DRB1 and DQB1; some 520 for DQA1; 606 for DPA1; 450 to 480 for DPB1. The T cell repertoires of 666 subjects were profiled by immunosequencing and related to cytomegalovirus serostatus. About five DR-DQ haplotypes were handled as single units for association and clustering, since linkage in the cohort was strong. To predict cytomegalovirus infection status, the study combined high-throughput TCR immunosequencing, statistical association of individual TCRs with disease status, and machine learning. The study was designed to test whether signatures of past pathogen exposure could be identified by cataloging public T cell receptors. In a later analysis, previously published TCR beta repertoires from more than 500 donors were re-analyzed and high-resolution HLA genotyping was added so that TCR occurrence patterns could be studied. Of the roughly 390 genotyped donors, approximately 81% were placed in the genetic ancestry cluster associated with self-reported Caucasian donors. Across 398 genotyped donors of the cohort, an average of roughly 200,000 unique TCR beta nucleotide sequences per donor were sequenced, and roughly a sixth of those sequences were non-productive. Every discovery cohort repertoire had been produced on one sequencing platform. Class I and class II HLA loci were covered by the typing at four-digit resolution. Roughly 310 gigabases of sequencing data and 70 million to 100 million unique TCR sequences were included in an early release covering under 650 HLA-typed donors. Along with the roughly 670-subject first cohort, a separate validation cohort of approximately 110 different subjects was used. The later analysis used no new phenotypic data to find candidate immune exposures, relying instead on TCR beta sequences and their occurrence across donors. An earlier analysis of a few hundred of the donors applied high-throughput TCR beta sequencing to assess whether each TCR beta V gene segment acted as functional or pseudogenic. Genome-wide SNP genotypes for about 55% of the roughly 670 donors were used in a later genetic analysis, which treated that subset as a discovery cohort. The investigation overall reported the following: In vitro tests confirmed that a few of the cytomegalovirus-associated TCR beta chains recognize cytomegalovirus antigens. A later analysis found that TCR association rates varied across HLA loci, with DRB1 alleles showing the most associated TCRs and HLA-C alleles the fewest. In a later analysis, several top co-occurrence clusters were reported to appear linked to parvovirus B19, influenza, CMV and Epstein-Barr virus. In a later analysis, most CMV-associated TCR beta chains were found to appear HLA-restricted, with HLA associations seemingly driven largely by CMV exposure. The study gave a list of 150 to 200 TCR beta chains associated with cytomegalovirus. Presence/absence analyses assumed roughly uniform sequencing depth across donors, an assumption that may not hold. Correlated functional status among segregating V segments might be attributable to linkage disequilibrium, but an unknown experimental factor could not be ruled out. The sequencing pipeline was judged likely to have produced a cluster of highly shared sequence variants as a technical artifact. Because the 87-base-pair reads could not distinguish some IMGT-functional V segments, including TRBV6-2 and TRBV6-3, those segments were excluded. In a later analysis, HLA-associated TCR beta chains showed more clonal expansion and lower generation probabilities than non-associated chains that were equally common. Only TCR beta chains were sequenced in this cohort, and the absence of alpha or paired-chain data limited detectable features. In a later genetic analysis, a missense DCLRE1C variant was associated with V-gene and J-gene trimming of TCR beta chains, and the association was replicated in an independent cohort. Because HLA typing was missing for some donors at each locus, association tests included only the typed subset. Strong co-occurrence of HLA alleles, especially DR and DQ, made assigning TCR associations to individual alleles difficult. An earlier analysis of around 540 of the donors showed that most TCR beta V segments appeared in productive rearrangements either about 90% or about 30% of the time, which broadly matched IMGT annotations. The authors suggested that the approach could potentially be generalized to other disease states and immunological phenotypes. Immune exposure information for the cohort was limited to CMV serostatus. Approximately 18 rarely observed V segments, including chromosome 9 orphons, were excluded from the earlier analysis of about 610 of the donors because counts were too low. In both the original and validation cohorts, the classifier was reported to diagnose cytomegalovirus status with high specificity and sensitivity. A further reported finding was that TCR beta sequences accurately predicted the HLA-A and HLA-B alleles for most subjects in the first cohort. In a later analysis, around 17,000 TCR beta sequences were associated with specific HLA alleles at a false discovery rate of 0.05. A later genetic analysis reported fewer N-insertions in productive TCRs among donors in an Asian-associated ancestry cluster than the roughly 650-donor mean. While some public TCRs were present in many individuals, most TCR sequences turned up only very rarely across donors.

The cohort comprised 670 or so healthy bone marrow donors. At the time of sampling, every cohort member was nominally healthy, though immune exposures that went unrecorded were likely present. The donor tested CMV seronegative and was one of the 352 seronegative cohort members. Every donor gave a peripheral blood sample, and the peripheral blood mononuclear cells from that sample were used for TCR beta sequencing. Genomic DNA extraction from the blood cell samples was performed with the Qiagen DNeasy Blood Extraction Kit. Here the chain combines TRBV9 and TRBJ2-7; TRBD2 fits 7 bases in the junction. Input material: PBMCs. This clonotype was obtained from a woman aged 40 to 55 in good health and CMV-seronegative. The CDR3 reads CASSATGTIVDEQYF. The bases read TGTGCCAGCAGCGCTACTGGGACTATAGTAGACGAGCAGTACTTC.